This T cell receptor beta chain was sequenced in a study of memory CD4+ T cells and cytomegalovirus serostatus. The assay was immunoSEQ multiplex PCR, and TCRdb's table has in-frame clones only and misses some. The sample lists roughly 64,000 clones, approximately 80% seen once, with 0.88% in the top ten. Single viable CD3+CD4+CD8-CD45RO+ cells were sorted as the memory CD4+ T cells. This clone was counted only a few times. This clonotype originated in an adult in good health and CMV-seronegative. The specimen was memory CD4+ T cells from blood.

CDR3 protein: CASSPDRVGGYTF. The CDR3 coding sequence is TGTGCCAGCAGCCCAGACAGGGTTGGGGGCTACACCTTC. This chain connects TRBV7-3 to TRBJ1-2; TRBD1 aligns across 7 bases. Germline V lookup: CDR1 SGHTA, CDR2 FQGTGA. V shed 5 bases, J shed 8 bases, and the junction held 8 bases outside the gene matches. CDR3 size: 13 residues.